This T cell receptor (beta chain) originates from a study of shared clonotypes between healthy human individuals. Study as a whole: The study used three CD4 naive, three CD4 memory, two CD8 naive and one CD8 memory plate per donor. Study conclusions and caveats: Of the naive CD4 clonotypes, around 4.8% were shared across a few donors. Compared with memory subsets, naive subsets generally had larger estimated richness. The study found lower generation probabilities in non-shared clonotypes than in those shared by all four donors.

Notes on this clone: Its antigen is not identified.

The protocol was immunoSEQ multiplex PCR, while the TCRdb copy is restricted to in-frame clones and leaves out a portion. The data contain more than 1,200,000 clones, about 98.5% of them singletons. The sequence derives from a man aged 25 to 45 in good health. Material: naive CD4+ T cells sorted from blood. Subset specified: CD45RA+ positively selected.

CDR3 loop: CASSTAGGSSYEQYF. The CDR3 bases are TGTGCCAGCTCGACGGCGGGTGGGAGCTCCTACGAGCAGTACTTC. V usage is TRBV18 and J usage is TRBJ2-7; D possibly corresponds to TRBD2 (5 bases). Germline CDR1 reads KGHSH; CDR2 reads LQKENI. Trimming removed 6 bases at V and 0 bases at J, with 15 bases between. This CDR3 region has 15 residues.